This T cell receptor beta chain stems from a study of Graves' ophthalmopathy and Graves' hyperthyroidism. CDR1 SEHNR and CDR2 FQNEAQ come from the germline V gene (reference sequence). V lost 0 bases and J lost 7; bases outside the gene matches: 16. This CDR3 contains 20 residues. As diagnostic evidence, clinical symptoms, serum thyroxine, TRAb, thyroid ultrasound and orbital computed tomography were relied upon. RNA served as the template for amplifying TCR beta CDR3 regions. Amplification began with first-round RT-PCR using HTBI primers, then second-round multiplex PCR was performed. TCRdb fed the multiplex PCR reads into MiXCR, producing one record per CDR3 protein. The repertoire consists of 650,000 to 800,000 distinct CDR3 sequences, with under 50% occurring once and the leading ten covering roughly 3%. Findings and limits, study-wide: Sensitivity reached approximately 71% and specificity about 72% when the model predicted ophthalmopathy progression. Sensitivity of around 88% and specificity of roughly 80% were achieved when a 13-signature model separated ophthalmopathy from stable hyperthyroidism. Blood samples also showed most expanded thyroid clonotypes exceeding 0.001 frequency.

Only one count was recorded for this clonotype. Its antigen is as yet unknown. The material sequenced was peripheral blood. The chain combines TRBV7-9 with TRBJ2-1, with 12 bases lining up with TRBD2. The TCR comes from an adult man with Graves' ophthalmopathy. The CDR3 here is CASSLAVPGLAGREVNEQFF. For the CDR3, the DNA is TGTGCCAGCAGCTTAGCGGTACCAGGACTAGCGGGACGAGAGGTAAATGAGCAGTTCTTC. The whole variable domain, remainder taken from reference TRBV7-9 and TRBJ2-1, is DTGVSQNPRHKITKRGQNVTFRCDPISEHNRLYWYRQTLGQGPEFLTYFQNEAQLEKSRLLSDRFSAERPKGSFSTLEIQRTEQGDSAMYLCASSLAVPGLAGREVNEQFFGPGTRLTVL.